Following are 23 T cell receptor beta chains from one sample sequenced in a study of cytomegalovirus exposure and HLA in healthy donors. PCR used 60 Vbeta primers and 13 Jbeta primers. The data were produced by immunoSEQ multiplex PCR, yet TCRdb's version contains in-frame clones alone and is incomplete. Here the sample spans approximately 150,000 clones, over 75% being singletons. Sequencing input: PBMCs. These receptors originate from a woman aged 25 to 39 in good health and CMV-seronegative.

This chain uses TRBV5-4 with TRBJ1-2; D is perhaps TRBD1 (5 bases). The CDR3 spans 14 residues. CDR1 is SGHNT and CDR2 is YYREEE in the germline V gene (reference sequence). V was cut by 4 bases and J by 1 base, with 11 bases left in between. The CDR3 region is CASSRGSLNYGYTF. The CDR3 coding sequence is TGTGCCAGCAGCCGGGGGTCTCTTAACTATGGCTACACCTTC.

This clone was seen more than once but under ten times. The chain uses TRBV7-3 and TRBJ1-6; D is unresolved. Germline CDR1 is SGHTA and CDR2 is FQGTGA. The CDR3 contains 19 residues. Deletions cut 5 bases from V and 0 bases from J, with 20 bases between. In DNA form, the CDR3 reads TGTGCCAGCAGCCCACATCAGGTCACGGGGAGCTCCTATAATTCACCCCTCCACTTT. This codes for CASSPHQVTGSSYNSPLHF.

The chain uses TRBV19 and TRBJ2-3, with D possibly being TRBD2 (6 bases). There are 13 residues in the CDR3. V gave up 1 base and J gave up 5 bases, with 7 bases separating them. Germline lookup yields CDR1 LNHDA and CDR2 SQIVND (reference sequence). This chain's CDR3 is CASSIGGEDTQYF. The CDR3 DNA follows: TGTGCCAGTAGTATAGGGGGGGAAGATACGCAGTATTTT.

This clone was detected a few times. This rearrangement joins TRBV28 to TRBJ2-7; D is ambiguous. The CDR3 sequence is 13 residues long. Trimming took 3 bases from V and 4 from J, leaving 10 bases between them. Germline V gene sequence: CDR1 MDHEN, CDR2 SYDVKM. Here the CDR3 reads CASSLRHPYEQYF. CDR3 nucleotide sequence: TGTGCCAGCAGTTTGAGGCACCCGTACGAGCAGTACTTC.

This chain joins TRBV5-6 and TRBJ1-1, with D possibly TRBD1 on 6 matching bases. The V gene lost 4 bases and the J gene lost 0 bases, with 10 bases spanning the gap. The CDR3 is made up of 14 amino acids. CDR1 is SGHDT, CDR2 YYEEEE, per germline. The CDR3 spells CASSLRGLNTEAFF. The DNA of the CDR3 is TGTGCCAGCAGCCTAAGGGGGTTGAACACTGAAGCTTTCTTT.

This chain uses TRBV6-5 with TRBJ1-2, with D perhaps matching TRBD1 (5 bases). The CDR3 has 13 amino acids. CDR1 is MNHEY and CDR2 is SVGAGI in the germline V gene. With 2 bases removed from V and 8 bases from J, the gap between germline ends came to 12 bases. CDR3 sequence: CASSYGGDSGYTF. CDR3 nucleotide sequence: TGTGCCAGCAGTTACGGCGGGGACTCCGGCTACACCTTC.

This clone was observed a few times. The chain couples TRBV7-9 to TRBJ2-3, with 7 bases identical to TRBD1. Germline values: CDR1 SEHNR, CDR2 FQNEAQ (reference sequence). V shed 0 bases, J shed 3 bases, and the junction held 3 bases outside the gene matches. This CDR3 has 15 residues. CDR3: CASSLAGQRTDTQYF. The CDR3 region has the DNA TGTGCCAGCAGCTTAGCGGGACAGAGAACAGATACGCAGTATTTT.

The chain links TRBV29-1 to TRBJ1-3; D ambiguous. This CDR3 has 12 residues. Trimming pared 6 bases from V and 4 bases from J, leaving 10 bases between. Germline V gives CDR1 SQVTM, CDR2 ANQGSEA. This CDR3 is CSVGGIGNTIYF. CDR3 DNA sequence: TGCAGCGTGGGAGGCATAGGAAACACCATATATTTT.

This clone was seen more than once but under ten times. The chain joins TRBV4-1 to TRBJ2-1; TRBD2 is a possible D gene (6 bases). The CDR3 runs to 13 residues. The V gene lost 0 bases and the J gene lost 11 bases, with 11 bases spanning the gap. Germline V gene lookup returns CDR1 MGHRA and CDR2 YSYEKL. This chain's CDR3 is CASSQDWRGKQFF. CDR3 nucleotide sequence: TGCGCCAGCAGCCAAGATTGGAGGGGAAAGCAGTTCTTC.

CDR3 sequence: CASSGGQPQHF. The CDR3 DNA reads as TGTGCCAGCAGTGGCGGTCAGCCCCAGCATTTT. The chain employs TRBV2 and TRBJ1-5, with unresolved D. The CDR3 is 11 amino acids. CDR1 and CDR2 (germline): SNHLY, FYNNEI. V dropped 4 bases and J dropped 6 bases, with 4 bases sitting between them.

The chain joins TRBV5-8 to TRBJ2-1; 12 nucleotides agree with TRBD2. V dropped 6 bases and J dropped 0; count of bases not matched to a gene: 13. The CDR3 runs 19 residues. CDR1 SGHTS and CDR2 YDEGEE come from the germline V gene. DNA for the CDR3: TGTGCCAGCATCACAAGGCTAGCGGGGGGGAGTAGCTCCTACAATGAGCAGTTCTTC. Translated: CASITRLAGGSSSYNEQFF.

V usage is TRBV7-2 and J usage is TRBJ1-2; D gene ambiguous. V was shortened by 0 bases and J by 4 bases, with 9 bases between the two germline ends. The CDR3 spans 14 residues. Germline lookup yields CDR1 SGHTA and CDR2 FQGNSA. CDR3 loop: CASSLASTGYGYTF. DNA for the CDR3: TGTGCCAGCAGCTTAGCGTCAACCGGCTATGGCTACACCTTC.

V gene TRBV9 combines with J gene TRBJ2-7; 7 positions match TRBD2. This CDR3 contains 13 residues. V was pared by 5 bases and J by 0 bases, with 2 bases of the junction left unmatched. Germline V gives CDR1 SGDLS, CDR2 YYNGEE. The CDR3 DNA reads TGTGCCAGCAGTCCTAGCGGCTCCTACGAGCAGTACTTC. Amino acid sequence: CASSPSGSYEQYF.

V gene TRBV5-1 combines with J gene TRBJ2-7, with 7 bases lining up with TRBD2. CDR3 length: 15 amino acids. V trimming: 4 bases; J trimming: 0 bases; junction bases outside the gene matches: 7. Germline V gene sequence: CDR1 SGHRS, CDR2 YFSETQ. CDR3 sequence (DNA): TGCGCCAGCAGCGGAGGCGGCGGGAGCTCCTACGAGCAGTACTTC. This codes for CASSGGGGSSYEQYF.

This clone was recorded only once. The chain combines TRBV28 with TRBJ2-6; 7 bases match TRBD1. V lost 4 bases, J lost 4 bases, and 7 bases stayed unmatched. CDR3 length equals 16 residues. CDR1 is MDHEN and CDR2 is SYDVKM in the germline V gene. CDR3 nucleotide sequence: TGTGCCAGCAGTTCGCGACAGGGCGCAGGGGCCAACGTCCTGACTTTC. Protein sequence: CASSSRQGAGANVLTF.

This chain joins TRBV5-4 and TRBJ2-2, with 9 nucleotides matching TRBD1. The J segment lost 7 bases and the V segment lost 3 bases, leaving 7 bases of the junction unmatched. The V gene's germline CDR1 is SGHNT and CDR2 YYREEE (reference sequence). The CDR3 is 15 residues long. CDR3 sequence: CASSSGQGRVGELFF. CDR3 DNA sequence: TGTGCCAGCAGCTCCGGACAGGGGAGGGTCGGGGAGCTGTTTTTT.

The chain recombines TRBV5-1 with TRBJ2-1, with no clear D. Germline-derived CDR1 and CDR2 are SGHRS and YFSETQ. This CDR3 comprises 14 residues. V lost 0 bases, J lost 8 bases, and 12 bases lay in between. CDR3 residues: CASSLVGRGDEQFF. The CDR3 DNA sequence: TGCGCCAGCAGCTTGGTAGGTAGAGGCGATGAGCAGTTCTTC. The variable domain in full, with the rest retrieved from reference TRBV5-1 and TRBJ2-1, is KAGVTQTPRYLIKTRGQQVTLSCSPISGHRSVSWYQQTPGQGLQFLFEYFSETQRNKGNFPGRFSGRQFSNSRSEMNVSTLELGDSALYLCASSLVGRGDEQFFGPGTRLTVL.

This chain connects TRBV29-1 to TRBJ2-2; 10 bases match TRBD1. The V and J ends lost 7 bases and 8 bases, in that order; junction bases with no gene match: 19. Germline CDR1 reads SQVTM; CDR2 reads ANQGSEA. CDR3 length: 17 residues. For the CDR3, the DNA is TGCAGCGCCCAAAGATATCCGGGACAGGGGCAATCAGGGGAGCTGTTTTTT. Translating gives CSAQRYPGQGQSGELFF.

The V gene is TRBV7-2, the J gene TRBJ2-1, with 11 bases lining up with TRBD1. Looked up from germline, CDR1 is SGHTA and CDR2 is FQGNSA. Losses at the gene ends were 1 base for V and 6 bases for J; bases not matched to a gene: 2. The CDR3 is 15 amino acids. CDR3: CASSLGGTGGNEQFF. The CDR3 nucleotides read TGTGCCAGCAGCTTAGGCGGGACAGGGGGCAATGAGCAGTTCTTC. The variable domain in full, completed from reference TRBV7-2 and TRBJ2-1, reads GAGVSQSPSNKVTEKGKDVELRCDPISGHTALYWYRQSLGQGLEFLIYFQGNSAPDKSGLPSDRFSAERTGGSVSTLTIQRTQQEDSAVYLCASSLGGTGGNEQFFGPGTRLTVL.

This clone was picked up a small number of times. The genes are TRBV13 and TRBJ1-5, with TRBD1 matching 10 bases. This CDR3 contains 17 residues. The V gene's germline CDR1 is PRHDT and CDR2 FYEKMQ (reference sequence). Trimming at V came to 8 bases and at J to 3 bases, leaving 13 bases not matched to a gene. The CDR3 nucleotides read TGTGCCAGCTCTCTAGCCCAGACAGGGGGCACCAATCAGCCCCAGCATTTT. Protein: CASSLAQTGGTNQPQHF.

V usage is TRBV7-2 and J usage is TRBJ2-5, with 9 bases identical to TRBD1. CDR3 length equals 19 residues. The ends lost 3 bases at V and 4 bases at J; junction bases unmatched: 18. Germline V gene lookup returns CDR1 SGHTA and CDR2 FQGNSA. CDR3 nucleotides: TGTGCCAGCAGCTTCTTGGGCCCGGGACAGGGCCCACCGGGAGAGACCCAGTACTTC. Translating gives CASSFLGPGQGPPGETQYF.

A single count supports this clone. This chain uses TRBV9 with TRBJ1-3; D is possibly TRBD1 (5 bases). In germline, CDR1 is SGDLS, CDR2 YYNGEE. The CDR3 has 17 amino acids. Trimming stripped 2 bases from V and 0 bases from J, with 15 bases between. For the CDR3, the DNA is TGTGCCAGCAGCGTGTTTGACAGTCTGAGCTCTGGAAACACCATATATTTT. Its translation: CASSVFDSLSSGNTIYF. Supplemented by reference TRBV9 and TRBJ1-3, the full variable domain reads DSGVTQTPKHLITATGQRVTLRCSPRSGDLSVYWYQQSLDQGLQFLIQYYNGEERAKGNILERFSAQQFPDLHSELNLSSLELGDSALYFCASSVFDSLSSGNTIYFGEGSWLTVV.

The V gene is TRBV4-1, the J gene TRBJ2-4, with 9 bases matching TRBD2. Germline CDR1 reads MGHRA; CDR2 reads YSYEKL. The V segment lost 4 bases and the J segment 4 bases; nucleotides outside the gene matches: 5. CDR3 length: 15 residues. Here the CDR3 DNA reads TGCGCCAGCAGCCCGACTAGCGGCGGTAAAAACATTCAGTACTTC. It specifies CASSPTSGGKNIQYF.